A selection of T cell receptor beta chains follows, all from one sample in a study of control samples from healthy donors and cancer patients. Clones were read by immunoSEQ multiplex PCR, and TCRdb kept only the in-frame ones, dropping some. The table includes 90,000 to 110,000 clones, roughly 91% detected once. Sequences were obtained from blood. The source of these receptors is a woman between 50 and 59 years old in good health. CDR3s include the opening cysteine and the closing phenylalanine or tryptophan. The order of the fields is clone size, J gene, V gene, D gene, CDR3 DNA, CDR3 protein. The D gene is left open where the match is weak. Size is stated for part of the rows, as once, few or many counts, or as a class when the clone is expanded.

size: .; J: TRBJ2-7; V: TRBV9; D: .; DNA: TGTGCCAGCAGCGTAGCTTTTAGCGGAAGCTCCTACGAGCAGTACTTC; CDR3: CASSVAFSGSSYEQYF
size: .; J: TRBJ1-1; V: TRBV5-6; D: TRBD1; DNA: TGTGCCAGCTCCCGACAGGGGATGAACACTGAAGCTTTCTTT; CDR3: CASSRQGMNTEAFF
size: .; J: TRBJ1-1; V: TRBV5-1; D: TRBD1; DNA: TGCGCCAGCAGCTTGGACGGGACAGGGGATACTGAAGCTTTCTTT; CDR3: CASSLDGTGDTEAFF
size: few; J: TRBJ2-7; V: TRBV12-5; D: .; DNA: TGTGCTAGTGGTTTGCCGGGATACGAGCAGTACTTC; CDR3: CASGLPGYEQYF
size: few; J: TRBJ1-3; V: TRBV14; D: .; DNA: TGTGCCAGCAGCCAAGCATTCTCTGGAAACACCATATATTTT; CDR3: CASSQAFSGNTIYF
size: .; J: TRBJ2-5; V: TRBV5-1; D: TRBD2; DNA: TGCGCCAGCAGCTCCGCCCCGAGCGGGGGGGCAAAGACCCAGTACTTC; CDR3: CASSSAPSGGAKTQYF
size: .; J: TRBJ1-4; V: TRBV15; D: .; DNA: TGTGCCACCGCCGGGACGCAGGGTACTTATACTAATGAAAAACTGTTTTTT; CDR3: CATAGTQGTYTNEKLFF
size: .; J: TRBJ2-2; V: TRBV19; D: .; DNA: TGTGCCACCAACCAGCCGGGGAAGGAGACCGGGGAGCTGTTTTTT; CDR3: CATNQPGKETGELFF
size: .; J: TRBJ1-1; V: TRBV5-1; D: .; DNA: TGCGCCAGCAGCTTTGGCGGGAACGGGGTAGCTTTCTTT; CDR3: CASSFGGNGVAFF
size: .; J: TRBJ2-4; V: TRBV20-1; D: .; DNA: TGCAGTGCTAGAGATTTGTACATTCAGTACTTC; CDR3: CSARDLYIQYF
size: .; J: TRBJ1-5; V: TRBV14; D: .; DNA: TGTGCCAGCAGCCAGGGTCAGCCCCAGCATTTT; CDR3: CASSQGQPQHF
size: .; J: TRBJ1-2; V: TRBV14; D: .; DNA: TGTGCCAGCAGCCAAGATATCGGAGCCGGGGGCTACACCTTC; CDR3: CASSQDIGAGGYTF
size: .; J: TRBJ1-3; V: TRBV5-4; D: .; DNA: TGTGCCAGCAGCTTGGAACAGATAGATACCATATATTTT; CDR3: CASSLEQIDTIYF
size: .; J: TRBJ2-2; V: TRBV7-6; D: .; DNA: TGTGCCAGCAGCCTCGAGTTATTCACCGGGGAGCTGTTTTTT; CDR3: CASSLELFTGELFF
size: .; J: TRBJ1-2; V: TRBV5-6; D: .; DNA: TGTGCCAGCAGCTTGGCCCCAACTAACTATGGCTACACCTTC; CDR3: CASSLAPTNYGYTF
size: once; J: TRBJ1-4; V: TRBV2; D: TRBD1; DNA: TGTGCCAGCAGAGGGGACAGCGAGAATGAAAAACTGTTTTTT; CDR3: CASRGDSENEKLFF
size: .; J: TRBJ2-1; V: TRBV5-4; D: .; DNA: TGTGCCAGCAGCTCCAGGGTTTACAATGAGCAGTTCTTC; CDR3: CASSSRVYNEQFF
size: .; J: TRBJ2-1; V: TRBV19; D: .; DNA: TGTGCCAGTAGTGTAGGGATCCCAAACAATGAGCAGTTCTTC; CDR3: CASSVGIPNNEQFF
size: .; J: TRBJ1-1; V: TRBV5-1; D: .; DNA: TGCGCCAGCAGCTTGGATGGGGGCGCCGGAACTGAAGCTTTCTTT; CDR3: CASSLDGGAGTEAFF
size: .; J: TRBJ1-4; V: TRBV29-1; D: .; DNA: TGCAGCGGATACCGGCTCAATGAAAAACTGTTTTTT; CDR3: CSGYRLNEKLFF
size: .; J: TRBJ2-3; V: TRBV30; D: .; DNA: TGTGCCTGGAGTGATTCCGGGGGATCTTCTAGCACAGATACGCAGTATTTT; CDR3: CAWSDSGGSSSTDTQYF
size: .; J: TRBJ1-1; V: TRBV2; D: TRBD1; DNA: TGTGCCAGCAGTGTCGCCCGAGGGGGCGCGACTGAAGCTTTCTTT; CDR3: CASSVARGGATEAFF
size: .; J: TRBJ2-4; V: TRBV4-1; D: TRBD2; DNA: TGCGCCAGCAGCCAAGGGGCTAGCGGGATGAAAAACATTCAGTACTTC; CDR3: CASSQGASGMKNIQYF
size: .; J: TRBJ1-2; V: TRBV29-1; D: .; DNA: TGCAGCGTCCTCAATGATCTTAACTATGGCTACACCTTC; CDR3: CSVLNDLNYGYTF
size: .; J: TRBJ2-1; V: TRBV6-5; D: TRBD2; DNA: TGTGCCAGCCAAAACTGGGAGGGGGAGCAGTTCTTC; CDR3: CASQNWEGEQFF
size: .; J: TRBJ1-1; V: TRBV19; D: .; DNA: TGTGCCAGTCGGTTGGGCCCTGAAGCTTTCTTT; CDR3: CASRLGPEAFF
size: once; J: TRBJ2-7; V: TRBV12-3/TRBV12-4; D: TRBD1; DNA: TGTGCCAGCAGCCGGGACAGGGGGTTTGAGCAGTACTTC; CDR3: CASSRDRGFEQYF
size: .; J: TRBJ1-5; V: TRBV18; D: .; DNA: TGTGCCAGCTCACTAGGTTCCCCGGATCAGCCCCAGCATTTT; CDR3: CASSLGSPDQPQHF
size: .; J: TRBJ2-5; V: TRBV4-3; D: .; DNA: TGCGCCAGCAGCCAAGGCGGGACCCAGGGAGAGACCCAGTACTTC; CDR3: CASSQGGTQGETQYF
size: once; J: TRBJ2-5; V: TRBV23-1; D: .; DNA: TGCGCCAGCAGTCAACCCGGACGTAGGATTAAGTGGACCCAGTACTTC; CDR3: CASSQPGRRIKWTQYF
size: .; J: TRBJ2-7; V: TRBV7-3; D: .; DNA: TGTGCCAGCAGCTTAGTCTGGGGAACGGAGCAGTACTTC; CDR3: CASSLVWGTEQYF
size: .; J: TRBJ1-6; V: TRBV6-2/TRBV6-3; D: TRBD1; DNA: TGTGCCAGCAGCCACCGGGCCTCCGGGACAGCATTCTTTAGGGGAGATCCTTCACCCCTCCACTTT; CDR3: CASSHRASGTAFFRGDPSPLHF
size: .; J: TRBJ2-1; V: TRBV6-2/TRBV6-3; D: .; DNA: TGTGCCAGCAGCCGCGGGGCGGCCGTTATCTCGGAGCAGTTCTTC; CDR3: CASSRGAAVISEQFF
size: .; J: TRBJ2-5; V: TRBV19; D: .; DNA: TGTGCCTCGAGTGACTTCCGGGAGACCCAGTACTTC; CDR3: CASSDFRETQYF
size: .; J: TRBJ2-2; V: TRBV15; D: .; DNA: TGTGCCACCAGCAGAGGAGGGGTATCCGGGGAGCTGTTTTTT; CDR3: CATSRGGVSGELFF
size: .; J: TRBJ2-2; V: TRBV24-1; D: .; DNA: TGTGCCACCAGTGATTCAGGGGACAAAGCCGGGGAGCTGTTTTTT; CDR3: CATSDSGDKAGELFF
size: .; J: TRBJ1-5; V: TRBV6-5; D: .; DNA: TGTGCCAGCAGTCCTATACGGGGACAGCCCCAGCATTTT; CDR3: CASSPIRGQPQHF
size: .; J: TRBJ2-5; V: TRBV19; D: .; DNA: TGTGCCAGTAGTATAGATAGTTTGGGACACCTCCAAGAGACCCAGTACTTC; CDR3: CASSIDSLGHLQETQYF
size: .; J: TRBJ1-5; V: TRBV25-1; D: .; DNA: TGTGCCAGCAGCTCCTCCCCGGGGCTGGGCAATCAGCCCCAGCATTTT; CDR3: CASSSSPGLGNQPQHF
size: .; J: TRBJ2-1; V: TRBV27; D: TRBD2; DNA: TGTGCCAGCAGTCCGCCACCGGGACTAGAGCAGTTCTTC; CDR3: CASSPPPGLEQFF
size: few; J: TRBJ1-6; V: TRBV10-3; D: TRBD1; DNA: TGTGCCATCAGTGAGAGGACAGGGGGTGGAGATTCACCCCTCCACTTT; CDR3: CAISERTGGGDSPLHF
size: .; J: TRBJ2-3; V: TRBV5-4; D: .; DNA: TGTGCCAGCAGCTTGGACGGGGGAATCTTCCCTAGCACAGATACGCAGTATTTT; CDR3: CASSLDGGIFPSTDTQYF
size: few; J: TRBJ2-7; V: TRBV11-3; D: .; DNA: TGTGCCAGCAGCGGGGGGGGGCGTTGGGACGAGCAGTACTTC; CDR3: CASSGGGRWDEQYF
size: .; J: TRBJ2-5; V: TRBV5-1; D: TRBD2; DNA: TGCGCCAGCAGCCCCGGGGGGGGTGAGACCCAGTACTTC; CDR3: CASSPGGGETQYF
size: .; J: TRBJ2-1; V: TRBV3-1/TRBV3-2; D: .; DNA: TGTGCCAGCAGCCGCAGTCTAGGCCCCCCTGAGCAGTTCTTC; CDR3: CASSRSLGPPEQFF
size: .; J: TRBJ1-1; V: TRBV19; D: TRBD1; DNA: TGTGCCAGTAGTACAGGGGGCGGATACACTGAAGCTTTCTTT; CDR3: CASSTGGGYTEAFF
size: .; J: TRBJ1-1; V: TRBV4-1; D: TRBD1; DNA: TGCGCCAGCAGCCAAGCCGGACAGGGCGCCACTGAAGCTTTCTTT; CDR3: CASSQAGQGATEAFF
size: .; J: TRBJ1-1; V: TRBV18; D: .; DNA: TGTGCCAGCTCAACCGGGGGGAACACTGAAGCTTTCTTT; CDR3: CASSTGGNTEAFF
size: .; J: TRBJ1-4; V: TRBV2; D: .; DNA: TGTGCCAGCAGTGGAACGAGCGGGAAACTGTTTTTT; CDR3: CASSGTSGKLFF
size: .; J: TRBJ2-4; V: TRBV2; D: .; DNA: TGTGCCAGCAGACAGGGGGAGGGAGGCATTCAGTACTTC; CDR3: CASRQGEGGIQYF
size: .; J: TRBJ1-5; V: TRBV30; D: .; DNA: TGTGCCTGGAGTCCCGGGGCGGGTTATCAGCCCCAGCATTTT; CDR3: CAWSPGAGYQPQHF
size: .; J: TRBJ2-1; V: TRBV13; D: .; DNA: TGTGCCAGCAGCCTTGGGTTGGATGAGCAGTTCTTC; CDR3: CASSLGLDEQFF
size: .; J: TRBJ1-4; V: TRBV29-1; D: .; DNA: TGCAGCGTTCGGACACGGATGAGTGAAAAACTGTTTTTT; CDR3: CSVRTRMSEKLFF
size: .; J: TRBJ2-3; V: TRBV7-2; D: TRBD2; DNA: TGTGCCAGCAGCTTGGGACTAGCACGAACAGATACGCAGTATTTT; CDR3: CASSLGLARTDTQYF
size: .; J: TRBJ2-2; V: TRBV6-1; D: TRBD1; DNA: TGTGCCAGCAGCGAAGGGACAGGGTACACCGGGGAGCTGTTTTTT; CDR3: CASSEGTGYTGELFF
size: .; J: TRBJ2-1; V: TRBV5-1; D: .; DNA: TGCGCCAGCAGCACGGGTTCCGGGACCATTACCAATGAGCAGTTCTTC; CDR3: CASSTGSGTITNEQFF
size: once; J: TRBJ2-2; V: TRBV11-2; D: .; DNA: TGTGCCAGCACCTTGGGGCAGCCGAACACCGGGGAGCTGTTTTTT; CDR3: CASTLGQPNTGELFF
size: .; J: TRBJ2-5; V: TRBV9; D: .; DNA: TGTGCCAGCAGCGTAGGTGGCGGCAGGGTAGGGGAGACCCAGTACTTC; CDR3: CASSVGGGRVGETQYF